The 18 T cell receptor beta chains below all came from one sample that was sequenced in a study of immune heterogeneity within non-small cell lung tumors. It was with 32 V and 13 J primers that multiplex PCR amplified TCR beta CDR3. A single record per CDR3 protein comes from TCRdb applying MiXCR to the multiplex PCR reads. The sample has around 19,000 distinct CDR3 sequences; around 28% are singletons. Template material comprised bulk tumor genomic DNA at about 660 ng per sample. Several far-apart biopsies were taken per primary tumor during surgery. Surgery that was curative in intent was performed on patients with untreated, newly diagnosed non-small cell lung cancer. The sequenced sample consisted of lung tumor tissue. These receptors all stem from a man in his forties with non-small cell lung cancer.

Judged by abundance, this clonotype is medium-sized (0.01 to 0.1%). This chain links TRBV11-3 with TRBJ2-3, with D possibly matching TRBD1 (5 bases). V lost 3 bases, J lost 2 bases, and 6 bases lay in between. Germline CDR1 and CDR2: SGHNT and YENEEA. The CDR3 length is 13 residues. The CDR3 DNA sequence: TGTGCCAGCAGCTTGGACACCACAGATACGCAGTATTTT. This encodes CASSLDTTDTQYF.

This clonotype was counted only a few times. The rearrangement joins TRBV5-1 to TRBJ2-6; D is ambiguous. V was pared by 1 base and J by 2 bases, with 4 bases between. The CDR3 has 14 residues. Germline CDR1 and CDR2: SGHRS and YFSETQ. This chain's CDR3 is CASSLQPGANVLTF. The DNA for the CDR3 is TGCGCCAGCAGCTTGCAACCTGGGGCCAACGTCCTGACTTTC.

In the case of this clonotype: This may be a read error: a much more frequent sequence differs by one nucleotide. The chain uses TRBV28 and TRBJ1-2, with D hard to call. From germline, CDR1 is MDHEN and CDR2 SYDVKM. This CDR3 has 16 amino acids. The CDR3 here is CPSSLSGTLALYGYTF. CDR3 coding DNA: TGTCCCAGCAGTTTATCGGGCACCCTGGCCCTATATGGCTACACCTTC.

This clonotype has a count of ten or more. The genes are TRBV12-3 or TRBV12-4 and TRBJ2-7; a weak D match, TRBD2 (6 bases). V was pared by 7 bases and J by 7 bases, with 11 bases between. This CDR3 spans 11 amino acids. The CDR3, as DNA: TGTGCCAGCACTAATGGGGGGGAGCAGTACTTC. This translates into CASTNGGEQYF.

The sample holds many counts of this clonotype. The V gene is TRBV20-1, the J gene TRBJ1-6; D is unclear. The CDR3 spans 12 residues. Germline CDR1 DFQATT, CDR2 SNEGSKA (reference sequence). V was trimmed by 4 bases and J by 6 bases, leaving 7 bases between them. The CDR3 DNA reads TGCAGTGCTAAACAGCCTAATTCACCCCTCCACTTT. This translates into CSAKQPNSPLHF.

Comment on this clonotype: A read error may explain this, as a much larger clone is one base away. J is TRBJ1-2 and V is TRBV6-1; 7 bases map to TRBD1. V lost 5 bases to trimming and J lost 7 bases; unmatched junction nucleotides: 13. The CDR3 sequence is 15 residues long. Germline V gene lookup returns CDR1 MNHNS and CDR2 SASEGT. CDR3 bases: TGTGCCAGCAGTCGATGGTGGCTCTCAGGGGGTGGCTACACCTTC. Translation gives CASSRWWLSGGGYTF.

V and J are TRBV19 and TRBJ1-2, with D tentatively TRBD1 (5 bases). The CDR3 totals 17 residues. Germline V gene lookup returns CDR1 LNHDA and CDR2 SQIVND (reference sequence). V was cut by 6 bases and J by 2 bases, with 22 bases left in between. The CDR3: CASSDQHTGAGNYGYTF. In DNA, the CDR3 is TGTGCCAGTAGCGACCAACATACCGGGGCAGGGAACTATGGCTACACCTTC.

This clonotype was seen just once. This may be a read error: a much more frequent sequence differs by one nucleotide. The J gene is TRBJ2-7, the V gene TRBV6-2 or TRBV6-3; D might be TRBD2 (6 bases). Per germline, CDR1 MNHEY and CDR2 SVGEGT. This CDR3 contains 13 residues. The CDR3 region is CASSRDSGYEKYF. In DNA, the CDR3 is TGTGCCAGCAGCCGGGACTCGGGCTACGAGAAGTACTTC.

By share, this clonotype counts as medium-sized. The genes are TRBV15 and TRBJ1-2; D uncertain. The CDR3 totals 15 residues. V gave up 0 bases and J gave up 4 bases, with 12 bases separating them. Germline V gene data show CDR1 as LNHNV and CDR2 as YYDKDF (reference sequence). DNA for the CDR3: TGTGCCACCAGCAGAGATCCCTCCGAGATCTATGGCTACACCTTC. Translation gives CATSRDPSEIYGYTF. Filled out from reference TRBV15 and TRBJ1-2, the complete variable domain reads DAMVIQNPRYQVTQFGKPVTLSCSQTLNHNVMYWYQQKSSQAPKLLFHYYDKDFNNEADTPDNFQSRRPNTSFCFLDIRSPGLGDTAMYLCATSRDPSEIYGYTFGSGTRLTVV.

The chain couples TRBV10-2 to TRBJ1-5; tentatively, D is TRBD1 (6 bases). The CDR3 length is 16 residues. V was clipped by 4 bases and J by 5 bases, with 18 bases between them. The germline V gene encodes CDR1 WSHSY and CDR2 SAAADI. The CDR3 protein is CASSGGTGIYHQPQHF. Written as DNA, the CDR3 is TGCGCCAGCAGTGGGGGTACAGGGATTTATCATCAGCCCCAGCATTTT.

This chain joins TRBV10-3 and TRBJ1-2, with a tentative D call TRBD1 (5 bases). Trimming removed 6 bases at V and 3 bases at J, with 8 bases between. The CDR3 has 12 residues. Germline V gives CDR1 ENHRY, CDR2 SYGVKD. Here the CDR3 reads CAISRDHYGYTF. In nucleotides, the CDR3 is TGTGCCATCAGCCGGGACCACTATGGCTACACCTTC.

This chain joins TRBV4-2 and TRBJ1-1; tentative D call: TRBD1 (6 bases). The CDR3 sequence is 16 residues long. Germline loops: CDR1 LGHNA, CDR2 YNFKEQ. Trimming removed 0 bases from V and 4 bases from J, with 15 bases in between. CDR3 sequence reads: CASSQEGGTRPTEAFF. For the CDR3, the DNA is TGTGCCAGCAGCCAAGAAGGGGGAACACGACCCACTGAAGCTTTCTTT.

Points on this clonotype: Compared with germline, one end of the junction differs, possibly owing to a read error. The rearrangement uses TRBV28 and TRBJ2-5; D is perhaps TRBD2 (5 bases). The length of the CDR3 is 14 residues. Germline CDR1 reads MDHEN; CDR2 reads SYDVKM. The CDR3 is CASSYIGLQDTQYF. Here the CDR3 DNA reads TGTGCCAGCAGTTACATAGGACTGCAAGATACCCAGTACTTC.

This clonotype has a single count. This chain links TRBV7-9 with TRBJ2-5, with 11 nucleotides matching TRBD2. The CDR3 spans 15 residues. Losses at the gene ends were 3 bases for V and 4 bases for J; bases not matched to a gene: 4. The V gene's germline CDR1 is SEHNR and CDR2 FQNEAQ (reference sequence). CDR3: CASSFVAGGGETQYF. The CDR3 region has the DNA TGTGCCAGCAGCTTCGTAGCGGGAGGGGGAGAGACCCAGTACTTC.

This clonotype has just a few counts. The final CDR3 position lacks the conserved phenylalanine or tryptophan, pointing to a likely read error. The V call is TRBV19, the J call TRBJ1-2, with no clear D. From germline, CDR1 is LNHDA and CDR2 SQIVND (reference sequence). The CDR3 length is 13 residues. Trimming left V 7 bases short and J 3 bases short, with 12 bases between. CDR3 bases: TGTGCCAGTACAGACGCGTTGGACTATGGCTACACCTTA. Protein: CASTDALDYGYTL.

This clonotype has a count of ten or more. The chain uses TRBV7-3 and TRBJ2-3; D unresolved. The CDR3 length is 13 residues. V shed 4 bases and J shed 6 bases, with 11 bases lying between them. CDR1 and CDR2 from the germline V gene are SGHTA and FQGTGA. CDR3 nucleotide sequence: TGTGCCAGCAGCTCCCGACATCCCGATACGCAGTATTTT. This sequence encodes CASSSRHPDTQYF.

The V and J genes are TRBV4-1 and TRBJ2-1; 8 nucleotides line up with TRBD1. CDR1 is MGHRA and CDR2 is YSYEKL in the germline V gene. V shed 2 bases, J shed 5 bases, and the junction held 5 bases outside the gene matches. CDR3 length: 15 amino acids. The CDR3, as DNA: TGCGCCAGCAGCCAAACACAGGGGGTCAACAATGAGCAGTTCTTC. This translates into CASSQTQGVNNEQFF.

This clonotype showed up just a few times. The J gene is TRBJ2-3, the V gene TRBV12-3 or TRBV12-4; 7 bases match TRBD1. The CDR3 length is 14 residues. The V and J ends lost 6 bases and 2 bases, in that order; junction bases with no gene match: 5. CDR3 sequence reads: CASRGTVNTDTQYF. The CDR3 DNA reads TGTGCCAGCAGGGGGACAGTTAACACAGATACGCAGTATTTT.